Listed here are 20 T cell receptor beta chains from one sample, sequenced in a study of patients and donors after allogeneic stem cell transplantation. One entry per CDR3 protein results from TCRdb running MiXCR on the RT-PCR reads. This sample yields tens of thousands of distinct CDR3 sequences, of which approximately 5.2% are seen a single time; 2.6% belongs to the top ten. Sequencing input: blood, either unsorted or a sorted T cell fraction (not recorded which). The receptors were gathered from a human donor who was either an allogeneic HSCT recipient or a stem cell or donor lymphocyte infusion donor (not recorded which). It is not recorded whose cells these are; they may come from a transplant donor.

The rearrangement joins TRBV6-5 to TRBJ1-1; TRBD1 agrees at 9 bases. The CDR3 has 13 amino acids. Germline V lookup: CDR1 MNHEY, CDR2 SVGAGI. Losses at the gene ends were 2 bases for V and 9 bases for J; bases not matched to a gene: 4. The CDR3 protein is CASSYGQGRKAFF. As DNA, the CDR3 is TGTGCCAGCAGTTACGGACAGGGGCGGAAAGCTTTCTTT.

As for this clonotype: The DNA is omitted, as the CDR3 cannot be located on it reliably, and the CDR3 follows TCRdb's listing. The CDR3 sequence: CASSQETQKLFFF. J is TRBJ1-4 and V is TRBV4-1. The germline gives CDR1 MGHRA, CDR2 YSYEKL. The CDR3 is made up of 13 amino acids, end residues included.

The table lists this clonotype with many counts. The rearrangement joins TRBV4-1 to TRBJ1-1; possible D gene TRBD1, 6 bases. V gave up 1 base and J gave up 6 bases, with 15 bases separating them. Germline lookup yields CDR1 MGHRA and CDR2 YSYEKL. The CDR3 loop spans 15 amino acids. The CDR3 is CASSQVGRGHSEAFF. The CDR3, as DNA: TGCGCCAGCAGCCAAGTGGGCAGGGGACATTCTGAAGCTTTCTTT.

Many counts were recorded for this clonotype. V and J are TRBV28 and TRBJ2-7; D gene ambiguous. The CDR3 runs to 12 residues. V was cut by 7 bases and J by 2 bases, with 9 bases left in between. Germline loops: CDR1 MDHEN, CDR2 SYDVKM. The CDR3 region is CASNDRAYEQYF. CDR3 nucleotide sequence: TGTGCCAGCAATGACCGAGCCTACGAGCAGTACTTC.

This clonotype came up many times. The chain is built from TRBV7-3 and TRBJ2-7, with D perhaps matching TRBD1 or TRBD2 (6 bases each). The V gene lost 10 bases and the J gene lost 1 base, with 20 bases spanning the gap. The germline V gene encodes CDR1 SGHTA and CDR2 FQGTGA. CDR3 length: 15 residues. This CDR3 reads CAILTGTLASYEQYF. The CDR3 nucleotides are TGTGCCATCCTAACCGGGACACTAGCTTCCTACGAGCAGTACTTC.

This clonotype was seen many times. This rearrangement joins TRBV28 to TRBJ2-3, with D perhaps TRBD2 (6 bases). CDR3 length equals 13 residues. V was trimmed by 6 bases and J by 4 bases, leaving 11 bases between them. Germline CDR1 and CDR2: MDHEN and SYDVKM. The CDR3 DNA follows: TGTGCCAGCAGGCCAGGGACTCCAGATACGCAGTATTTT. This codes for CASRPGTPDTQYF.

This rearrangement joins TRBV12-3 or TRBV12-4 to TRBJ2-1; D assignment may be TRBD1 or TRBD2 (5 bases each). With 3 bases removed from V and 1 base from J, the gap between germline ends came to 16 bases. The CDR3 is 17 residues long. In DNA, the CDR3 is TGTGCCAGCAGTTTTGGGGACCCCCGTAGGTCCTACAATGAGCAGTTCTTC. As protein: CASSFGDPRRSYNEQFF.

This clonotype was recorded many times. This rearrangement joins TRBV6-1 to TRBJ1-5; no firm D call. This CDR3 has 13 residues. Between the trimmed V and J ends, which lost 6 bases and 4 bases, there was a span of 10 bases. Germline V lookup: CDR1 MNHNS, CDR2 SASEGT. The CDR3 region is CASRGNLNQPQHF. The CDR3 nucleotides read TGTGCCAGCAGGGGAAACCTTAATCAGCCCCAGCATTTT.

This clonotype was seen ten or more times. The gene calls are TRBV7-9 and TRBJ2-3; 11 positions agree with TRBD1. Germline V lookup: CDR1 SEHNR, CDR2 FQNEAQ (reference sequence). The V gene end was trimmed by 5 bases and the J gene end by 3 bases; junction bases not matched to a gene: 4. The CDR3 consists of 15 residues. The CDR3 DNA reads TGTGCCAGCAGCAAGGGACAGGGGGTGACAGATACGCAGTATTTT. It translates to CASSKGQGVTDTQYF.

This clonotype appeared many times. The CDR3 coding sequence is TGCAGTGCTGGGACTAGCGGGAGGACCCACAATGAGCAGTTCTTC. Amino acid sequence: CSAGTSGRTHNEQFF. The rearrangement uses TRBV20-1 and TRBJ2-1; TRBD2 aligns across 15 bases. Germline CDR1 DFQATT, CDR2 SNEGSKA (reference sequence). The junction had 4 bases not matched to a gene; V was cut back by 5 bases and J by 5 bases. The length of the CDR3 is 15 residues.

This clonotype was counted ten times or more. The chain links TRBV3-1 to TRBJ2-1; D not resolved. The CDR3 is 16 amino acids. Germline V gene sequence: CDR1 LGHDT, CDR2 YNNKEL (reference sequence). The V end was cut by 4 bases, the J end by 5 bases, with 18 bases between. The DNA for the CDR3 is TGTGCCAGCAGCCCCCACGGTTTGGCTACAGACAATGAGCAGTTCTTC. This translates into CASSPHGLATDNEQFF.

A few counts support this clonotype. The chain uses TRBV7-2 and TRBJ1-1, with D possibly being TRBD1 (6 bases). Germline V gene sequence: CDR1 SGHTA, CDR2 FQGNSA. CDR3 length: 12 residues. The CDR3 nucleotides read TGTGCAGTGGGGGGCAGATACACTGAAGCTTTCTTT. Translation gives CAVGGRYTEAFF.

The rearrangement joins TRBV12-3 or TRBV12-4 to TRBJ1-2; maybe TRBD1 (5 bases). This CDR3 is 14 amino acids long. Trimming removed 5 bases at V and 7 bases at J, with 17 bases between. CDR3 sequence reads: CASSPRRGVGGYTF. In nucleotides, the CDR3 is TGTGCCAGCAGTCCCCGAAGAGGGGTAGGTGGCTACACCTTC.

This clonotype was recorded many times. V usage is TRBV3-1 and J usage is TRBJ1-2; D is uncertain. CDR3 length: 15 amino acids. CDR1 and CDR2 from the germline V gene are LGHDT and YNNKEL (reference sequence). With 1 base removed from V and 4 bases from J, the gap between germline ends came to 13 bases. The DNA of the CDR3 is TGTGCCAGCAGCCAAGCGGAACGTGGCTTCTATGGCTACACCTTC. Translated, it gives CASSQAERGFYGYTF.

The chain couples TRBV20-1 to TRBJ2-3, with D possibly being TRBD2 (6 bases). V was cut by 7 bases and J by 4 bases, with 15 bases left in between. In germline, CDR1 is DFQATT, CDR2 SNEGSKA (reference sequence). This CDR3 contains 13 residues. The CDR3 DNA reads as TGCAGTGGGAGGGGTGAGGGACCAGATACGCAGTATTTT. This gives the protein CSGRGEGPDTQYF.

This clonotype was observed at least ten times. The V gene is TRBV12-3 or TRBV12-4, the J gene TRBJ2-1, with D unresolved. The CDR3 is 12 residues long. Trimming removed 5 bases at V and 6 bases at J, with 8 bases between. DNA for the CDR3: TGTGCCAGCAGTACTGGGTTCAATGAGCAGTTCTTC. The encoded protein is CASSTGFNEQFF.

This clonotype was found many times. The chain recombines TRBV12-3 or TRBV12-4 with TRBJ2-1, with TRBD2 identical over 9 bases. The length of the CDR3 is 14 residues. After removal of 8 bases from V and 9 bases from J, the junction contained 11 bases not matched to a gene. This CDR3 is CASGGGGALSEQFF. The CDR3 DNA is TGTGCCAGCGGGGGCGGGGGGGCCCTTAGTGAGCAGTTCTTC.

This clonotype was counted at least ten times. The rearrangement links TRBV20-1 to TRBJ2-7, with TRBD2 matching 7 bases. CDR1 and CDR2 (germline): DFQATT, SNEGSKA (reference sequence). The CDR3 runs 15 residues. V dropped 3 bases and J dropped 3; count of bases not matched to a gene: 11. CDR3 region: CSAREVGGTFYEQYF. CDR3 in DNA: TGCAGTGCTAGGGAAGTGGGGGGGACTTTCTACGAGCAGTACTTC.

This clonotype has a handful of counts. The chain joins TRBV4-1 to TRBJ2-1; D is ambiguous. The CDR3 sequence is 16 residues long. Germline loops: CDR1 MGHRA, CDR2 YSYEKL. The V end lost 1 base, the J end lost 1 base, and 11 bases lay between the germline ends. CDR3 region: CASSQVGLQSYNEQFF. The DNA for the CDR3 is TGCGCCAGCAGCCAAGTCGGCTTACAATCCTACAATGAGCAGTTCTTC.

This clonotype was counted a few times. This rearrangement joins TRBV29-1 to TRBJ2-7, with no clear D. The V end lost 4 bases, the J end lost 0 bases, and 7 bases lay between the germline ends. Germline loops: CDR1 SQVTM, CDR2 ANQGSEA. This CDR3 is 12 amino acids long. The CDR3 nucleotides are TGCAGCGTTGCCCTAGACTCCTACGAGCAGTACTTC. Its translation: CSVALDSYEQYF.